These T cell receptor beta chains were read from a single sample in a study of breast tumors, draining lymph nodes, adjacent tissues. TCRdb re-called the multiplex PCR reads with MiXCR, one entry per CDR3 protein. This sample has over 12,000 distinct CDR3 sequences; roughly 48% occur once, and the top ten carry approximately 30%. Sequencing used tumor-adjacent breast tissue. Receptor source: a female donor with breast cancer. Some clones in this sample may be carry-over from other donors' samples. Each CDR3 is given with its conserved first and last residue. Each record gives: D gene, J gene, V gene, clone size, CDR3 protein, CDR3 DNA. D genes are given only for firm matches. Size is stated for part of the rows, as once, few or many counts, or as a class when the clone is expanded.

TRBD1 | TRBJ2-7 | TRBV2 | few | CASSETGTYEQYF | TGTGCCAGCAGTGAGACAGGGACCTACGAGCAGTACTTC
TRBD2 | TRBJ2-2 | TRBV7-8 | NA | CASSTWTSGRPNTGELFF | TGTGCCAGCAGCACCTGGACTAGCGGGAGGCCGAACACCGGGGAGCTGTTTTTT
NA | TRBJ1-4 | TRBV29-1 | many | CSVEYGSNEKLFF | TGCAGCGTTGAATACGGCAGTAATGAAAAACTGTTTTTT
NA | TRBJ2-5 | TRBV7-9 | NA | CASSLMGVGETQYF | TGTGCCAGCAGCTTAATGGGGGTTGGGGAGACCCAGTACTTC
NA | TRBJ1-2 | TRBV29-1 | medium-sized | CSVEPDNYGYTF | TGCAGCGTTGAGCCAGACAACTATGGCTACACCTTC
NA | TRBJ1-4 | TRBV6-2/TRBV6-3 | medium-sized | CASSSAGRLNF | TGTGCCAGCAGTTCGGCGGGACGTTTGAATTTT
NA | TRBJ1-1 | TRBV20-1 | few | CSPSRGRNTEAFF | TGCAGTCCTTCGCGGGGACGAAACACTGAAGCTTTCTTT
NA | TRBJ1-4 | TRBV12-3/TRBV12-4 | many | CASMWSANEKLFF | TGTGCCAGCATGTGGAGTGCTAATGAAAAACTGTTTTTT
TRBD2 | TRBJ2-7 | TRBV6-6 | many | CASSHGGVDEQYF | TGTGCCAGCAGTCACGGGGGGGTGGACGAGCAGTACTTC
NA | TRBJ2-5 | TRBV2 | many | CASKLEVLGTQYF | TGTGCCAGCAAGTTGGAGGTTCTAGGGACCCAGTACTTC
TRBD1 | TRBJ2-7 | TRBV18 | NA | CASSPARDSSYEQYF | TGTGCCAGCTCACCTGCGAGGGACAGCTCCTACGAGCAGTACTTC
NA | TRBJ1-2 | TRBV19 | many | CASSISGQYGYTF | TGTGCCAGTAGTATTTCAGGTCAATATGGCTACACCTTC
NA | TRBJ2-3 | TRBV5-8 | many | CASSSLSSANQEEGLGTDTQYF | TGTGCCAGCAGCTCCCTTAGTTCTGCCAATCAAGAAGAAGGATTAGGAACAGATACGCAGTATTTT
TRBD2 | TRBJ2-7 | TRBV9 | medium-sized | CASSRSGGGSYEQYF | TGTGCCAGCAGTCGTAGCGGGGGTGGCTCCTACGAGCAGTACTTC
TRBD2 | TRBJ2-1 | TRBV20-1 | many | CSARSGGRVPNEQFF | TGCAGTGCTCGATCGGGCGGGAGGGTGCCCAATGAGCAGTTCTTC
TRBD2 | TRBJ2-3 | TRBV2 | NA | CASSDSSGSPDTQYF | TGTGCCAGCAGTGACTCTAGCGGGAGCCCAGATACGCAGTATTTT
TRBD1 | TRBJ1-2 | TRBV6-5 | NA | CASSGTGLGDYGYTF | TGTGCCAGCAGTGGGACAGGTTTGGGAGACTATGGCTACACCTTC
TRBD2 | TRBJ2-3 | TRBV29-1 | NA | CSVAIPSGKTDTQYF | TGCAGCGTTGCAATACCGAGCGGGAAGACAGATACGCAGTATTTT
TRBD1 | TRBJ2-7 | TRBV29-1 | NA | CSAGDSSHYKEYF | TGCAGCGCTGGGGACAGCTCCCACTACAAAGAGTACTTC
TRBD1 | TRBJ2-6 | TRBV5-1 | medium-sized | CASSSDRGPAGANVLTF | TGCGCCAGCAGCTCAGACAGGGGTCCCGCAGGGGCCAACGTCCTGACTTTC
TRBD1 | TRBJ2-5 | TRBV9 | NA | CASSSLTGQETQSF | TGTGCCAGCAGCTCACTGACAGGGCAAGAGACCCAGTCCTTC
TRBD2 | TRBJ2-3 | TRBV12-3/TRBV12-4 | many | CASSFRLAGATDTQYF | TGTGCCAGCAGTTTCCGACTAGCGGGGGCAACAGATACGCAGTATTTT
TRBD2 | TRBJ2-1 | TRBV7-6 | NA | CASSLGSGNHNEQFF | TGTGCCAGCAGCTTAGGTAGCGGGAACCACAATGAGCAGTTCTTC
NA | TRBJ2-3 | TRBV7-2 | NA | CASSPDRYSDTQYF | TGTGCCAGCAGCCCTGACAGGTATTCGGATACGCAGTATTTT
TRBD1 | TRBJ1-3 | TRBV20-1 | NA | CSVGTGGSGNTIYF | TGCAGTGTCGGGACAGGGGGCTCTGGAAACACCATATATTTT
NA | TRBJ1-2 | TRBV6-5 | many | CASSLYLLYGYTF | TGTGCCAGCAGTTTGTACCTACTCTATGGCTACACCTTC
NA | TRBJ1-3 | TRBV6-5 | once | CASSPRGISGNTIYF | TGTGCCAGCAGCCCTCGGGGGATCTCGGGAAACACCATATATTTT
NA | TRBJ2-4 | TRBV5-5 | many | CASSPDDGWTAKNIQYF | TGTGCCAGCAGCCCGGACGACGGATGGACGGCCAAAAACATTCAGTACTTC
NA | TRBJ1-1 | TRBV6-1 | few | CASSEASPEAFF | TGTGCCAGCAGTGAAGCGTCCCCTGAAGCTTTCTTT
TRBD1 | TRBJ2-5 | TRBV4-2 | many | CASSQEVGTGEKTQYF | TGTGCCAGCAGCCAGGAGGTCGGGACAGGGGAAAAGACCCAGTACTTC
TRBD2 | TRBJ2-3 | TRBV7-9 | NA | CASSPGRLAGVRTDTQYF | TGTGCCAGCAGTCCAGGCCGACTAGCGGGAGTGAGGACAGATACGCAGTATTTT
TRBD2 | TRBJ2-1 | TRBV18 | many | CASSPMTSGTPYNEQFF | TGTGCCAGCTCACCCATGACTAGCGGAACTCCCTACAATGAGCAGTTCTTC
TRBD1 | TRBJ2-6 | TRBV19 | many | CASDLGQGKAGANVLTF | TGTGCCAGTGACCTCGGACAGGGAAAGGCTGGGGCCAACGTCCTGACTTTC
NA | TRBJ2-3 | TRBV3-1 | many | CASSQARGADTQYF | TGTGCCAGCAGCCAAGCAAGGGGCGCAGATACGCAGTATTTT
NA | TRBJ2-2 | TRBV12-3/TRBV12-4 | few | CASSLGHTGELFF | TGTGCCAGCAGTTTGGGGCACACCGGGGAGCTGTTTTTT
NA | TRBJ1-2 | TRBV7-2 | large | CASSPQTGSRNGYTF | TGTGCCAGCAGCCCTCAAACAGGATCGCGAAATGGCTACACCTTC